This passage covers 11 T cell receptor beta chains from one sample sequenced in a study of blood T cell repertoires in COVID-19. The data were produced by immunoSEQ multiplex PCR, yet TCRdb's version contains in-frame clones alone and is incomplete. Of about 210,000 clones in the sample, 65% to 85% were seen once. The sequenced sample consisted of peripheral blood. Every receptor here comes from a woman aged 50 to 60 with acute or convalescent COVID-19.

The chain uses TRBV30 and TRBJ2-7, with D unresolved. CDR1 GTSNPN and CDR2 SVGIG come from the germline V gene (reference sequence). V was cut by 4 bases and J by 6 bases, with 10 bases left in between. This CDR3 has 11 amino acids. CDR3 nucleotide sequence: TGTGCCTGGAAAAGACTGAGCGAGCAGTACTTC. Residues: CAWKRLSEQYF.

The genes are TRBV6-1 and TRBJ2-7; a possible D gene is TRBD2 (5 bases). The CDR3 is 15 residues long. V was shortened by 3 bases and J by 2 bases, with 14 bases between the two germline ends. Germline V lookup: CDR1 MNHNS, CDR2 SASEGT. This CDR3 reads CASSDFGVGPYEQYF. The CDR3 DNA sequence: TGTGCCAGCAGTGATTTCGGGGTAGGGCCCTACGAGCAGTACTTC.

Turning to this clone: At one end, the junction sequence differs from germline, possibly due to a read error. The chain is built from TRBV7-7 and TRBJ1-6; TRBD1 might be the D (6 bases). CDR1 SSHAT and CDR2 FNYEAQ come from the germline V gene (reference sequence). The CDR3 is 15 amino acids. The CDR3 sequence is CASSFLPGDNSPLHF. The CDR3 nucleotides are TGTGCTAGCAGCTTTCTCCCAGGGGATAATTCACCCCTCCACTTT.

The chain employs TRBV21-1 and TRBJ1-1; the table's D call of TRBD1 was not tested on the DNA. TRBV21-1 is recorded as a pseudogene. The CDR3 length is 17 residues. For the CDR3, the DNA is TGTGCCAGCAGCAAAGAACGATCGGACAGGGCGAACACTGAAGCTTTCTTT. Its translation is CASSKERSDRANTEAFF.

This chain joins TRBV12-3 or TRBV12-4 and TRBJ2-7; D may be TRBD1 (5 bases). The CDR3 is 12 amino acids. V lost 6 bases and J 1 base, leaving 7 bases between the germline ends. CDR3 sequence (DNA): TGTGCCAGCAGACAGGAGTCCTACGAGCAGTACTTC. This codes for CASRQESYEQYF.

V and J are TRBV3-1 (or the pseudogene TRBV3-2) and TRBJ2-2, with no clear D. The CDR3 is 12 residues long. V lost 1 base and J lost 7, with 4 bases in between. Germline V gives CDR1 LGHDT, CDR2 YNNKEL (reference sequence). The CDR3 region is CASSQGDGELFF. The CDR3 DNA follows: TGTGCCAGCAGCCAAGGAGACGGGGAGCTGTTTTTT.

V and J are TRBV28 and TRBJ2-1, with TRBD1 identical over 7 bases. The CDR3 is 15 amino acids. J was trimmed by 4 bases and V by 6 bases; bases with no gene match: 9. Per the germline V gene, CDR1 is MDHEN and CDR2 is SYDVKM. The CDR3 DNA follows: TGTGCCAGCAGCTATAACAGGGGCCCATACAATGAGCAGTTCTTC. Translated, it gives CASSYNRGPYNEQFF. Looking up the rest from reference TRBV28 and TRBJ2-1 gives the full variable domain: DVKVTQSSRYLVKRTGEKVFLECVQDMDHENMFWYRQDPGLGLRLIYFSYDVKMKEKGDIPEGYSVSREKKERFSLILESASTNQTSMYLCASSYNRGPYNEQFFGPGTRLTVL.

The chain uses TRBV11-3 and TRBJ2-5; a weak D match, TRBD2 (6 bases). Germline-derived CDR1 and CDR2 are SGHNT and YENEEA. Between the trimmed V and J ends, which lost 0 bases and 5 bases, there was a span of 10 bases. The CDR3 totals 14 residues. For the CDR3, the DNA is TGTGCCAGCAGCTTAGATCCCAGCGGGGAGACCCAGTACTTC. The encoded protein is CASSLDPSGETQYF.

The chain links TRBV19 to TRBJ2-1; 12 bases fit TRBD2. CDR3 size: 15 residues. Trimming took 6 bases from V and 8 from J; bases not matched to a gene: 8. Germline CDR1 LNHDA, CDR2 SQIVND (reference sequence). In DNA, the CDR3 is TGTGCCAGTAGGAAGACTAGCGGGGGTGAGGATGAGCAGTTCTTC. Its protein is CASRKTSGGEDEQFF.

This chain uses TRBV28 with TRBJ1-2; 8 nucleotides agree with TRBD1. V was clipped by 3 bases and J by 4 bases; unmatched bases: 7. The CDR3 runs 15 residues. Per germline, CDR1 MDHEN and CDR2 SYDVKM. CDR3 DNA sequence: TGTGCCAGCAGTTTTTCGCAGGGGGCGGGCTATGGCTACACCTTC. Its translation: CASSFSQGAGYGYTF.

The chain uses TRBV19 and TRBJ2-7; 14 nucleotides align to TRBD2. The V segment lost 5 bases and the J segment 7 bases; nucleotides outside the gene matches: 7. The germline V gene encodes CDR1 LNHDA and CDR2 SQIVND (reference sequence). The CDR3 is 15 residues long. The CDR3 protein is CASSGTSGSIGEQYF. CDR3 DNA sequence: TGTGCCAGTAGTGGGACTAGCGGGAGCATAGGGGAGCAGTACTTC.